A single sample gave rise to the 27 T cell receptor beta chains below, sequenced in a study of T cells in Graves' hyperthyroidism and ophthalmopathy. Amplification of TCR beta CDR3 regions used RNA as the template. A set of HTBI primers served as the primers for a first-round RT-PCR of the TCR CDR3. MiXCR, applied by TCRdb to the multiplex PCR reads, yields one record per CDR3 protein. The repertoire holds 500,000 to 650,000 distinct CDR3 sequences, with about 14% as singletons. The sequencing sample was made of blood. The receptors were sampled from a woman in her forties or fifties with Graves' ophthalmopathy.

This clonotype was detected many times. The chain employs TRBV6-5 and TRBJ1-5; D is undetermined. Trimming pared 0 bases from V and 0 bases from J, leaving 6 bases between. CDR1 and CDR2 (germline): MNHEY, SVGAGI. The CDR3 contains 15 residues. The CDR3 region has the DNA TGTGCCAGCAGTTACTCTCCGTATAGCAATCAGCCCCAGCATTTT. This translates into CASSYSPYSNQPQHF.

The sample holds many counts of this clonotype. The V and J genes are TRBV28 and TRBJ2-6; no reliable D call. The CDR3 covers 14 residues. V was cut by 6 bases and J by 2 bases, with 8 bases left in between. From germline, CDR1 is MDHEN and CDR2 SYDVKM. CDR3 nucleotides: TGTGCCAGCAGCCCACAAACTGGGGCCAACGTCCTGACTTTC. Encoded protein: CASSPQTGANVLTF. Combining the CDR3 with reference TRBV28 and TRBJ2-6 gives the whole variable domain DVKVTQSSRYLVKRTGEKVFLECVQDMDHENMFWYRQDPGLGLRLIYFSYDVKMKEKGDIPEGYSVSREKKERFSLILESASTNQTSMYLCASSPQTGANVLTFGAGSRLTVL.

This clonotype was seen many times. The chain has TRBV7-3 and TRBJ1-1; D is uncertain. The CDR3 covers 16 residues. Germline V lookup: CDR1 SGHTA, CDR2 FQGTGA. V was pared by 4 bases and J by 4 bases, with 19 bases between. The CDR3 nucleotides are TGTGCCAGCAGCTCCCAGGCCCCGGGAGGTGGCACTGAAGCTTTCTTT. Translated, it gives CASSSQAPGGGTEAFF.

This clonotype came up many times. The chain links TRBV12-3 or TRBV12-4 to TRBJ2-3, with D hard to call. The CDR3 contains 14 residues. Trimming shortened V by 3 bases and J by 0 bases, and 7 bases separated the two germline ends. The CDR3 DNA is TGTGCCAGCAGTTTGGTGACCAGCACAGATACGCAGTATTTT. The encoded protein is CASSLVTSTDTQYF.

Concerning this clonotype: A much larger clone sits a single nucleotide away, making a read error possible. This chain joins TRBV14 and TRBJ2-7; D might be TRBD1 or TRBD2, each matching 5 bases. Germline V gene sequence: CDR1 SGHDN, CDR2 FVKESK. This CDR3 has 13 residues. The CDR3 sequence is CAGSRDLTNEQYF. CDR3 in DNA: TGTGCCGGCAGCCGGGACCTGACTAACGAGCAGTACTTC.

This clonotype showed up many times. This CDR3 is CASRPGQYTGELFF. DNA of the CDR3: TGTGCCAGCAGACCCGGACAGTACACCGGGGAGCTGTTTTTT. This chain uses TRBV11-2 with TRBJ2-2; possibly TRBD1 for D (6 bases). The CDR3 has 14 residues. The germline V gene encodes CDR1 SGHAT and CDR2 FQNNGV. With 6 bases removed from V and 3 bases from J, the gap between germline ends came to 11 bases.

The sample holds many counts of this clonotype. V and J are TRBV12-3 or TRBV12-4 and TRBJ2-4, with TRBD1 identical over 9 bases. This CDR3 spans 16 amino acids. V shed 3 bases and J 6 bases; nucleotides not matched to a gene: 9. The CDR3 DNA is TGTGCCAGCAGTTTGAGGGACAGGGTCCGGAGAAACATTCAGTACTTC. Translation: CASSLRDRVRRNIQYF.

This clonotype has only a few counts. CDR3 sequence: CSVEGQLPEAFF. CDR3 DNA: TGCAGCGTTGAAGGACAGCTCCCTGAAGCTTTCTTT. The chain employs TRBV29-1 and TRBJ1-1, with a possible D match to TRBD1 (5 bases). Germline CDR1 SQVTM, CDR2 ANQGSEA. V was shortened by 1 base and J by 6 bases, with 9 bases between the two germline ends. The CDR3 sequence is 12 residues long.

This clonotype was seen at least ten times. The chain has TRBV27 and TRBJ2-7, with 10 bases fitting TRBD2. The junction had 14 bases not matched to a gene; V was cut back by 10 bases and J by 5 bases. The germline gives CDR1 MNHEY, CDR2 SMNVEV (reference sequence). This CDR3 contains 15 residues. The CDR3 loop reads CATAEREGLGHEQYF. CDR3 DNA sequence: TGTGCCACCGCTGAGCGGGAGGGCCTTGGTCACGAGCAGTACTTC.

In the case of this clonotype: This may be a read error: a much more frequent sequence differs by one nucleotide. V and J are TRBV7-2 and TRBJ1-1; D ambiguous. CDR1 SGHTA and CDR2 FQGNSA come from the germline V gene. V lost 3 bases, J lost 1 base, and 9 bases lay in between. The CDR3 contains 14 residues. The CDR3 protein is CASSFLQRNTEAFF. CDR3 coding DNA: TGTGCCAGCAGCTTTTTACAGAGGAACACTGAAGCTTTCTTT.

This clonotype occurred many times. V and J are TRBV28 and TRBJ2-7; D is uncertain. There are 12 residues in the CDR3. CDR1 and CDR2 (germline): MDHEN, SYDVKM. Trimming took off 5 bases at V and 7 bases at J, with 12 bases between the two ends. CDR3 coding DNA: TGTGCCAGCAGTCCATCTTCTGGAGAGCAGTACTTC. Protein product: CASSPSSGEQYF.

There are many counts of this clonotype. The chain combines TRBV7-3 with TRBJ2-7; TRBD1 matches at 7 bases. The CDR3 totals 15 residues. CDR1 is SGHTA and CDR2 is FQGTGA in the germline V gene. After removal of 2 bases from V and 4 bases from J, the junction contained 8 bases not matched to a gene. The CDR3 sequence is CASSLQSGTEYEQYF. In DNA form, the CDR3 reads TGTGCCAGCAGCTTACAGTCCGGGACAGAGTACGAGCAGTACTTC.

This clonotype was seen repeatedly, ten times or more. The rearrangement joins TRBV7-9 to TRBJ2-3, with D possibly TRBD2 on 7 matching bases. V was trimmed by 5 bases and J by 3 bases, leaving 21 bases between them. The CDR3 consists of 17 residues. The germline V gene has CDR1 SEHNR and CDR2 FQNEAQ (reference sequence). Here the CDR3 reads CASSLSSGDYRTDTQYF. CDR3 in DNA: TGTGCCAGCAGCCTATCCTCAGGGGACTACAGAACAGATACGCAGTATTTT.

This clonotype has only a few counts. V gene TRBV4-3 combines with J gene TRBJ1-6, with 9 bases identical to TRBD1. Unmatched junction bases numbered 3, after V lost 9 bases and J lost 6 bases. Germline assignment: CDR1 LGHNA and CDR2 YSLEER. The CDR3 spans 13 residues. CDR3 nucleotides: TGCGCCAGACAGGGGGCGTGTAATTCACCCCTCCACTTT. It encodes CARQGACNSPLHF.

This clonotype was picked up a small number of times. The CDR3 region has the DNA TGTGCCAGCAGCCAAACGACCACTAGCGGGCCGAGGACGAATGAGCAGTTCTTC. Its translation: CASSQTTTSGPRTNEQFF. This sequence joins TRBV3-2 and TRBJ2-1; no DNA check was done on the table's D call, TRBD2. TRBV3-2 is flagged as a pseudogene. This CDR3 is built from 18 residues.

V is TRBV7-9 and J is TRBJ2-1; the match to TRBD1 covers 9 bases. J gave up 2 bases and V 4 bases, and 6 bases lay outside the gene matches. Germline CDR1 reads SEHNR; CDR2 reads FQNEAQ (reference sequence). This CDR3 is 16 amino acids long. CDR3 sequence: CASSSNRGPTYNEQFF. CDR3 DNA: TGTGCCAGCAGCTCCAACAGGGGGCCCACCTACAATGAGCAGTTCTTC.

This clonotype was found a few times. The chain couples TRBV18 to TRBJ2-3; 7 nucleotides align to TRBD1. Germline loops: CDR1 KGHSH, CDR2 LQKENI. The CDR3 contains 15 residues. J was trimmed by 5 bases and V by 3 bases; bases with no gene match: 8. CDR3 DNA: TGTGCCAGCTCACCGGGACAGCCTTCGGTAGATACGCAGTATTTT. It specifies CASSPGQPSVDTQYF.

The rearrangement uses TRBV6-1 and TRBJ2-7; weak D call: TRBD2 (6 bases). CDR1 and CDR2 from the germline V gene are MNHNS and SASEGT. The CDR3 contains 13 residues. V gave up 6 bases and J gave up 6 bases, with 15 bases separating them. CDR3 DNA sequence: TGTGCCAGCAGGCAGCATGCGGGGTCCGAGCAGTACTTC. It translates to CASRQHAGSEQYF.

There are many counts of this clonotype. The CDR3 bases are TGTGCCAGCATGACGGGGAACACTGAAGCTTTCTTT. Translation gives CASMTGNTEAFF. This chain joins TRBV6-1 and TRBJ1-1; D gene unclear. The CDR3 runs to 12 residues. The V and J ends lost 7 bases and 1 base respectively, with 7 bases between them. Germline lookup yields CDR1 MNHNS and CDR2 SASEGT.

Regarding this clonotype: This may be a read error, as it is one base from a much larger clone. The chain is built from TRBV6-1 and TRBJ1-5; D is possibly TRBD1 (5 bases). Germline V gives CDR1 MNHNS, CDR2 SASEGT. V dropped 9 bases and J dropped 3 bases, with 15 bases sitting between them. The CDR3 runs to 14 residues. The CDR3: CASHPGGTNQPQHF. CDR3 DNA sequence: TGTGCCAGTCACCCAGGAGGGACCAATCAGCCCCAGCATTTT.

The chain uses TRBV5-6 and TRBJ2-2, with D possibly TRBD2 on 6 matching bases. The V gene lost 0 bases and the J gene lost 7 bases, with 13 bases spanning the gap. Germline V gives CDR1 SGHDT, CDR2 YYEEEE. The length of the CDR3 is 15 residues. The CDR3 loop is CASSLGLEMSGELFF. CDR3 nucleotide sequence: TGTGCCAGCAGCTTGGGACTAGAGATGAGCGGGGAGCTGTTTTTT.

This clonotype was detected only a few times. The gene calls are TRBV9 and TRBJ2-3; D may match TRBD1 or TRBD2 (5 bases each). CDR1 is SGDLS and CDR2 is YYNGEE in the germline V gene. This CDR3 comprises 17 residues. V was shortened by 0 bases and J by 4 bases, with 18 bases between the two germline ends. The DNA for the CDR3 is TGTGCCAGCAGCGTAGAGGGGAGCGGTCTCGCGCCAGATACGCAGTATTTT. Its translation: CASSVEGSGLAPDTQYF. Complete variable domain (other parts from reference TRBV9 and TRBJ2-3): DSGVTQTPKHLITATGQRVTLRCSPRSGDLSVYWYQQSLDQGLQFLIQYYNGEERAKGNILERFSAQQFPDLHSELNLSSLELGDSALYFCASSVEGSGLAPDTQYFGPGTRLTVL.

There are many counts of this clonotype. The J gene is TRBJ2-7, the V gene TRBV6-1, with D perhaps TRBD1 (6 bases). The CDR3 length is 14 residues. Trimming removed 6 bases at V and 4 bases at J, with 16 bases between. Germline V lookup: CDR1 MNHNS, CDR2 SASEGT. DNA for the CDR3: TGTGCCAGCAGCCAGGATCACAGGGTTTACGAGCAGTACTTC. It specifies CASSQDHRVYEQYF.

The V call is TRBV14, the J call TRBJ2-1, with 9 bases matching TRBD2. The CDR3 is made up of 17 amino acids. Unmatched junction bases numbered 11, after V lost 1 base and J lost 7 bases. Germline V gene lookup returns CDR1 SGHDN and CDR2 FVKESK. CDR3 protein: CASSQVPGLARRNEQFF. In nucleotides, the CDR3 is TGTGCCAGCAGCCAAGTCCCCGGACTAGCGCGTCGTAATGAGCAGTTCTTC. Full variable domain (remainder filled in from reference TRBV14 and TRBJ2-1): EAGVTQFPSHSVIEKGQTVTLRCDPISGHDNLYWYRRVMGKEIKFLLHFVKESKQDESGMPNNRFLAERTGGTYSTLKVQPAELEDSGVYFCASSQVPGLARRNEQFFGPGTRLTVL.

This clonotype was picked up a small number of times. The chain employs TRBV30 and TRBJ2-1, with 13 bases matching TRBD2. The V gene end was trimmed by 5 bases and the J gene end by 4 bases; junction bases not matched to a gene: 5. The CDR3 covers 15 residues. Germline values: CDR1 GTSNPN, CDR2 SVGIG (reference sequence). The CDR3 reads CAWEQLAGGYNEQFF. The CDR3 DNA sequence: TGTGCCTGGGAACAACTAGCGGGAGGGTACAATGAGCAGTTCTTC. Full variable domain (outside the CDR3, taken from reference TRBV30 and TRBJ2-1): SQTIHQWPATLVQPVGSPLSLECTVEGTSNPNLYWYRQAAGRGLQLLFYSVGIGQISSEVPQNLSASRPQDRQFILSSKKLLLSDSGFYLCAWEQLAGGYNEQFFGPGTRLTVL.

At least ten counts were recorded for this clonotype. J is TRBJ1-5 and V is TRBV12-3 or TRBV12-4; TRBD1 agrees at 9 bases. The V gene end was trimmed by 3 bases and the J gene end by 4 bases; junction bases not matched to a gene: 7. CDR3 length: 16 amino acids. CDR3: CASSFATGGGNQPQHF. Here the CDR3 DNA reads TGTGCCAGCAGTTTTGCGACAGGGGGAGGAAATCAGCCCCAGCATTTT.

This clonotype was seen at least ten times. The V call is TRBV7-3, the J call TRBJ2-5; 10 nucleotides line up with TRBD2. With 5 bases clipped from V and 5 bases from J, the junction kept 11 bases outside the gene matches. The V gene's germline CDR1 is SGHTA and CDR2 FQGTGA. This CDR3 spans 16 amino acids. In DNA form, the CDR3 reads TGTGCCAGCAGCCGAGCGGGAGGGTTAAGTGGGGAGACCCAGTACTTC. It is translated as CASSRAGGLSGETQYF.